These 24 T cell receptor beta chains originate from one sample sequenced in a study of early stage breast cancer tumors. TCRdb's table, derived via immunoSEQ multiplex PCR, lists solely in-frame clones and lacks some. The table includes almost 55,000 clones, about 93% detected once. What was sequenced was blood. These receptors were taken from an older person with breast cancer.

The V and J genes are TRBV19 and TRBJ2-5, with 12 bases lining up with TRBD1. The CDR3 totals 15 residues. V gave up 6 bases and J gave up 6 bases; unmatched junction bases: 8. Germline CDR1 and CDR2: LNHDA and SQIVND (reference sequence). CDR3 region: CASSPGQGAWKTQYF. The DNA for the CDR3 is TGTGCCAGTAGCCCGGGACAGGGGGCTTGGAAGACCCAGTACTTC.

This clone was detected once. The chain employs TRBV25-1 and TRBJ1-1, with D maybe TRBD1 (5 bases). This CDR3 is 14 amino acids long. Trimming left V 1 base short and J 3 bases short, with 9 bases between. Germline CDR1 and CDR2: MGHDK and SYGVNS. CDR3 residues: CASSEWGGDTEAFF. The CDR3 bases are TGTGCCAGCAGTGAATGGGGGGGGGACACTGAAGCTTTCTTT.

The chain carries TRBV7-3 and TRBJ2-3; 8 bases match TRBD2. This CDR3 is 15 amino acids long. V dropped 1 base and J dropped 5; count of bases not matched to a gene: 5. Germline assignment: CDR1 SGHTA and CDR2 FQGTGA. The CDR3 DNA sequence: TGTGCCAGCAGCTTAATGCGCGCGGGAGGAGATACGCAGTATTTT. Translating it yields CASSLMRAGGDTQYF.

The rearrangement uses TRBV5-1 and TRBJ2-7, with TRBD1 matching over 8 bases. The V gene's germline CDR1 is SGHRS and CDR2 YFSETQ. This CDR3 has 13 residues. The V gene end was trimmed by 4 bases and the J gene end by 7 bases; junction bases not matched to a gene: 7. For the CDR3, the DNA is TGCGCCAGCAGCCTGGACAGGGTGGGGGAGCAGTACTTC. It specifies CASSLDRVGEQYF.

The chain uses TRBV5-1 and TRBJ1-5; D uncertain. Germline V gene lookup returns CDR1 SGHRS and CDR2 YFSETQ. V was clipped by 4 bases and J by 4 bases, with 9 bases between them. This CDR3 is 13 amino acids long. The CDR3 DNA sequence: TGCGCCAGCAGCGGAGGAATTAATCAGCCCCAGCATTTT. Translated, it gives CASSGGINQPQHF.

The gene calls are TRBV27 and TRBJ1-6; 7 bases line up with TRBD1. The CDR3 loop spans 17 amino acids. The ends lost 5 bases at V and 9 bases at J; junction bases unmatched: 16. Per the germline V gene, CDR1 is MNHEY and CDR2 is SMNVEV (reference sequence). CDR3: CASSQRVHGTAGSPLHF. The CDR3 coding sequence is TGTGCCAGCAGTCAGAGAGTCCATGGGACAGCGGGTTCACCCCTCCACTTT.

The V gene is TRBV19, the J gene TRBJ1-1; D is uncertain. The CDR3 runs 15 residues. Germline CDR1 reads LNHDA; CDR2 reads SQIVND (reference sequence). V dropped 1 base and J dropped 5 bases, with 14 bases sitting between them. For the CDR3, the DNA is TGTGCCAGTAGTATAGCCACTAGGAGGAAGACTGAAGCTTTCTTT. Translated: CASSIATRRKTEAFF.

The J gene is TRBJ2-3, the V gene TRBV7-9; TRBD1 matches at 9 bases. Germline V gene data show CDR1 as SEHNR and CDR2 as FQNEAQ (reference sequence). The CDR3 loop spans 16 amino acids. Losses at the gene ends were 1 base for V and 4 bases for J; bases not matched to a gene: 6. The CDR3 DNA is TGTGCCAGCAGCTTAGGAGGACAGGGGTTCCCAGATACGCAGTATTTT. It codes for CASSLGGQGFPDTQYF.

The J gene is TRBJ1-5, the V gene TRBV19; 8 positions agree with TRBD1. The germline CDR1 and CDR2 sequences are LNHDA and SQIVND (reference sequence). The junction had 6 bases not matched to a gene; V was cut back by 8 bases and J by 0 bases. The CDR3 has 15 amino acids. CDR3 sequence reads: CASSGTGYSNQPQHF. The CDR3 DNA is TGTGCCAGTTCCGGGACAGGCTATAGCAATCAGCCCCAGCATTTT.

The CDR3 here is CAWGGMGSGELFF. As DNA, the CDR3 is TGTGCCTGGGGGGGGATGGGGAGCGGGGAGCTGTTTTTT. This sequence joins TRBV30 and TRBJ2-2; the D gene is possibly TRBD2 (6 bases). Germline CDR1 is GTSNPN and CDR2 is SVGIG (reference sequence). The CDR3 runs to 13 residues. V was trimmed by 5 bases and J by 7 bases, leaving 14 bases between them.

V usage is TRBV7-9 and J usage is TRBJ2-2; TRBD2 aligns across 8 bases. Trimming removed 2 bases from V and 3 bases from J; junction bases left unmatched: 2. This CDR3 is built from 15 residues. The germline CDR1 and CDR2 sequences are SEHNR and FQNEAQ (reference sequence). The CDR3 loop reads CASSLTSGYTGELFF. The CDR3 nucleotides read TGTGCCAGCAGCTTAACTAGCGGCTACACCGGGGAGCTGTTTTTT.

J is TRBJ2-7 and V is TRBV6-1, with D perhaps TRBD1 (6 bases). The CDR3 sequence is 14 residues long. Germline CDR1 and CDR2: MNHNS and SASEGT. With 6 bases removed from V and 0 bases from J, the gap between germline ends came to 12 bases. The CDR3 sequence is CASSDTGYSYEQYF. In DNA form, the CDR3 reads TGTGCCAGCAGCGATACAGGGTACTCCTACGAGCAGTACTTC.

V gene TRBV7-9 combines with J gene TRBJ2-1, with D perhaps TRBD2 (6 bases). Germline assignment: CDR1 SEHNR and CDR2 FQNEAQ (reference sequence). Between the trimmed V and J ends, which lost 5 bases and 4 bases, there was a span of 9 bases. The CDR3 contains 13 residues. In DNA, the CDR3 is TGTGCCAGCAGCCCCCGGGGGTACAATGAGCAGTTCTTC. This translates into CASSPRGYNEQFF.

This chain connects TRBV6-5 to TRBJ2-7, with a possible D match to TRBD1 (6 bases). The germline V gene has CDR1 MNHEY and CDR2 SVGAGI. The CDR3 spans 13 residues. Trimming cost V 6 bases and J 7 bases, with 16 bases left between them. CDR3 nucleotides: TGTGCCAGCAGCCCACAGGGCCTTCGGGAGCAGTACTTC. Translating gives CASSPQGLREQYF.

The CDR3 loop is CASSLVGTSGKYGELFF. The CDR3 DNA follows: TGCGCCAGCAGCTTGGTCGGGACTAGCGGGAAATACGGGGAGCTGTTTTTT. V and J are TRBV5-1 and TRBJ2-2; 13 bases fit TRBD2. Unmatched junction bases numbered 6, after V lost 0 bases and J lost 7 bases. Germline V gives CDR1 SGHRS, CDR2 YFSETQ. This CDR3 comprises 17 residues.

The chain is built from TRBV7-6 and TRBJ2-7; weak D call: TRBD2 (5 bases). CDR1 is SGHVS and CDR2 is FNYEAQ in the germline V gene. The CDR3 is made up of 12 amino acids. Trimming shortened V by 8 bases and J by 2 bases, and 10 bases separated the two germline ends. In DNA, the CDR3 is TGTGCCAGCGCGGGCGGAGCCTACGAGCAGTACTTC. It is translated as CASAGGAYEQYF.

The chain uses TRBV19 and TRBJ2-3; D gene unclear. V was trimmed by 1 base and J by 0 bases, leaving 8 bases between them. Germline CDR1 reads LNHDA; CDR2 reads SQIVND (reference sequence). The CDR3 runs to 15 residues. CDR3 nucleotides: TGTGCCAGTAGTATAGTTCCTCTGAGCACAGATACGCAGTATTTT. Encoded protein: CASSIVPLSTDTQYF.

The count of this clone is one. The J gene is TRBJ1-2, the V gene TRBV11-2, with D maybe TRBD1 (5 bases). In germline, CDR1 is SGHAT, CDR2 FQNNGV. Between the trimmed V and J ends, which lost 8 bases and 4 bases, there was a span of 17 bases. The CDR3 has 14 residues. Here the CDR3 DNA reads TGTGCCAGCGGGTTAGGCAGGGCCTCCTATGGCTACACCTTC. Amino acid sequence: CASGLGRASYGYTF.

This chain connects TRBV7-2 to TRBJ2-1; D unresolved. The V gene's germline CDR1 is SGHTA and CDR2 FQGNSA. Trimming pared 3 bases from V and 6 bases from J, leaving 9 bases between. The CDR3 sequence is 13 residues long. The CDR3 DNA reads TGTGCCAGCAGCTTTGACTTACCCAATGAGCAGTTCTTC. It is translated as CASSFDLPNEQFF.

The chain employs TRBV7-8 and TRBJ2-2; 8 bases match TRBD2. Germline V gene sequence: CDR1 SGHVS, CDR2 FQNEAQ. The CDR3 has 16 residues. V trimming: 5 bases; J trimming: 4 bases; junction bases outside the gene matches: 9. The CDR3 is CASSPPTSDGTGELFF. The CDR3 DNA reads TGTGCCAGCAGCCCGCCGACTAGCGATGGCACCGGGGAGCTGTTTTTT.

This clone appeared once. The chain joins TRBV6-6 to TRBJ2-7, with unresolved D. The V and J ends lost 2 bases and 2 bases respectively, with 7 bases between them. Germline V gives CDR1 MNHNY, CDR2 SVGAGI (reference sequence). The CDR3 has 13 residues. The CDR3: CASSYESAYEQYF. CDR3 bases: TGTGCCAGCAGTTACGAGTCGGCCTACGAGCAGTACTTC.

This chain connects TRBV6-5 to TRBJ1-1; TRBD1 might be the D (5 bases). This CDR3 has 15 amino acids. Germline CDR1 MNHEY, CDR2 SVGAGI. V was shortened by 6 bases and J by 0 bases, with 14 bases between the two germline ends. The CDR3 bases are TGTGCCAGCAGATCATCCTCGGGGGTGAACACTGAAGCTTTCTTT. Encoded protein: CASRSSSGVNTEAFF.

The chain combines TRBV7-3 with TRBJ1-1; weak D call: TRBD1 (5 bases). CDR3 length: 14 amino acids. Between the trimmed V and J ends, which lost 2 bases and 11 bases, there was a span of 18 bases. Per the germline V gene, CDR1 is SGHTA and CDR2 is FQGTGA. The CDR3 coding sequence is TGTGCCAGCAGCTTACTAGCGGGGGGGTCCGGTGCTTTCTTT. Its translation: CASSLLAGGSGAFF.

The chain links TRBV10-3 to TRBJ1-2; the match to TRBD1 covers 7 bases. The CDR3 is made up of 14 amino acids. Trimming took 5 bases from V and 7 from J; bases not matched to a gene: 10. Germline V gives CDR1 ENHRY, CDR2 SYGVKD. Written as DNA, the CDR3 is TGTGCCATCAGTCGAACAGGGGTCGCCTCTGGCTACACCTTC. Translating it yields CAISRTGVASGYTF.